What follows are 29 T cell receptor beta chains derived from one specimen sequenced in a study of T cell responses to AZD1222 COVID-19 vaccine. Some clones are missing from TCRdb's copy, which holds only in-frame ones; the method was immunoSEQ multiplex PCR. The sample lists around 130,000 clones, 88% occurring once. This specimen consisted of peripheral blood, obtained 28 days after the second AZD1222 dose. These TCRs come from an adult who received the AZD1222 COVID-19 vaccine.

The chain joins TRBV10-2 to TRBJ2-1; TRBD1 is a possible D gene (6 bases). CDR1 is WSHSY, CDR2 SAAADI, per germline. Trimming took 3 bases from V and 1 from J, leaving 7 bases between them. The CDR3 length is 14 residues. This CDR3 reads CASSEGGSYNEQFF. CDR3 bases: TGCGCCAGCAGTGAAGGGGGATCCTACAATGAGCAGTTCTTC.

This clone was detected only once. V and J are TRBV19 and TRBJ1-1; unclear D gene. In germline, CDR1 is LNHDA, CDR2 SQIVND (reference sequence). V dropped 5 bases and J dropped 1 base, with 11 bases sitting between them. There are 14 residues in the CDR3. CDR3 DNA sequence: TGTGCCAGTAGTTTCTCATCTTCGAACACTGAAGCTTTCTTT. It yields the protein CASSFSSSNTEAFF.

The chain uses TRBV2 and TRBJ1-4, with D maybe TRBD1 (5 bases). The V and J ends lost 4 bases and 5 bases respectively, with 20 bases between them. The CDR3 contains 17 residues. CDR1 is SNHLY and CDR2 is FYNNEI in the germline V gene. The CDR3 nucleotides are TGTGCCAGCAGTGCGACACCTCTGACAGCGGAAAATGAAAAACTGTTTTTT. Translation: CASSATPLTAENEKLFF.

The rearrangement uses TRBV30 and TRBJ1-1; D gene uncertain. CDR3 length equals 13 residues. Per the germline V gene, CDR1 is GTSNPN and CDR2 is SVGIG (reference sequence). With 4 bases removed from V and 0 bases from J, the gap between germline ends came to 9 bases. In DNA form, the CDR3 reads TGTGCCTGGACCCGACGGATGAACACTGAAGCTTTCTTT. Its translation is CAWTRRMNTEAFF.

J is TRBJ2-3 and V is TRBV5-1, with TRBD2 matching over 8 bases. After removal of 2 bases from V and 0 bases from J, the junction contained 2 bases not matched to a gene. Germline CDR1 and CDR2: SGHRS and YFSETQ. This CDR3 contains 15 residues. CDR3 in DNA: TGCGCCAGCAGCTTTTCTAGCGGGAGCACAGATACGCAGTATTTT. This translates into CASSFSSGSTDTQYF.

V usage is TRBV2 and J usage is TRBJ1-5; D possibly corresponds to TRBD1 (6 bases). Germline CDR1 is SNHLY and CDR2 is FYNNEI. Trimming stripped 4 bases from V and 4 bases from J, with 14 bases between. The CDR3 spans 15 residues. CDR3 in amino acids: CASSAGQNPNQPQHF. The CDR3 DNA is TGTGCCAGCAGTGCCGGACAGAACCCGAATCAGCCCCAGCATTTT. Based on the CDR3 plus reference TRBV2 and TRBJ1-5, the full variable domain is EPEVTQTPSHQVTQMGQEVILRCVPISNHLYFYWYRQILGQKVEFLVSFYNNEISEKSEIFDDQFSVERPDGSNFTLKIRSTKLEDSAMYFCASSAGQNPNQPQHFGDGTRLSIL.

This clone was detected only a few times. J is TRBJ2-7 and V is TRBV4-3; 8 nucleotides align to TRBD2. Germline V lookup: CDR1 LGHNA, CDR2 YSLEER. The CDR3 is 16 residues long. Trimming took 0 bases from V and 2 from J; bases not matched to a gene: 6. CDR3 sequence (DNA): TGCGCCAGCAGCCAAGAAGGAGCGGGGGAAACCTACGAGCAGTACTTC. It specifies CASSQEGAGETYEQYF.

V and J are TRBV28 and TRBJ2-6; 7 nucleotides match TRBD1. Germline loops: CDR1 MDHEN, CDR2 SYDVKM. The V segment lost 2 bases and the J segment 3 bases; nucleotides outside the gene matches: 1. The CDR3 contains 15 residues. CDR3 residues: CASSLRGLGANVLTF. The CDR3 DNA reads TGTGCCAGCAGTTTAAGGGGGCTTGGGGCCAACGTCCTGACTTTC.

The gene calls are TRBV18 and TRBJ1-1; maybe TRBD1 (6 bases). Germline V lookup: CDR1 KGHSH, CDR2 LQKENI. There are 14 residues in the CDR3. The germline V and J ends were trimmed by 2 bases and 4 bases, with 11 bases remaining between them. CDR3 sequence: CASSPNRASTEAFF. CDR3 bases: TGTGCCAGCTCACCAAACAGGGCGAGCACTGAAGCTTTCTTT.

The V gene is TRBV7-2, the J gene TRBJ2-6, with a tentative D call TRBD1 (6 bases). V lost 3 bases, J lost 0 bases, and 9 bases lay in between. The CDR3 spans 16 residues. Germline lookup yields CDR1 SGHTA and CDR2 FQGNSA. The CDR3 DNA reads TGTGCCAGCAGCTTTGGACAGACCTCTGGGGCCAACGTCCTGACTTTC. Its protein product is CASSFGQTSGANVLTF.

The chain couples TRBV24-1 to TRBJ1-2; D is unresolved. The CDR3 runs to 12 residues. In germline, CDR1 is KGHDR, CDR2 SFDVKD. The V end was cut by 9 bases, the J end by 8 bases, with 15 bases between. For the CDR3, the DNA is TGTGCCACCGAGTCGGAGGAAAACGGCTACACCTTC. It translates to CATESEENGYTF.

The rearrangement links TRBV5-1 to TRBJ2-1; no reliable D call. This CDR3 is built from 16 residues. Germline CDR1 and CDR2: SGHRS and YFSETQ. V was shortened by 0 bases and J by 0 bases, with 10 bases between the two germline ends. CDR3 in DNA: TGCGCCAGCAGCTTGGGGTCCTCGAGCTCCTACAATGAGCAGTTCTTC. This gives the protein CASSLGSSSSYNEQFF.

This clone was found once. The chain carries TRBV11-2 and TRBJ1-1; D may be TRBD1 (5 bases). V was clipped by 5 bases and J by 0 bases, with 19 bases between them. The CDR3 loop spans 17 amino acids. The V gene's germline CDR1 is SGHAT and CDR2 FQNNGV. CDR3: CASSVGGDPGVNTEAFF. The DNA of the CDR3 is TGTGCCAGCAGCGTGGGGGGGGATCCCGGAGTGAACACTGAAGCTTTCTTT.

V gene TRBV7-9 combines with J gene TRBJ2-7, with no clear D. V lost 5 bases and J 6 bases, leaving 23 bases between the germline ends. In germline, CDR1 is SEHNR, CDR2 FQNEAQ (reference sequence). This CDR3 region has 16 residues. For the CDR3, the DNA is TGTGCCAGCAGCCCCTCGCCGTCCCATTCCCCCCGCGAGCAGTACTTC. Amino acids: CASSPSPSHSPREQYF.

V and J are TRBV14 and TRBJ1-1, with D hard to call. This CDR3 is built from 13 residues. Trimming stripped 0 bases from V and 7 bases from J, with 9 bases between. Germline CDR1 is SGHDN and CDR2 is FVKESK. The CDR3 bases are TGTGCCAGCAGCCAAGATTTGGAAGGTGAAGCTTTCTTT. Translated: CASSQDLEGEAFF.

This clone came up a few times. This chain connects TRBV19 to TRBJ1-5; D possibly corresponds to TRBD1 (5 bases). With 6 bases removed from V and 0 bases from J, the gap between germline ends came to 15 bases. This CDR3 contains 16 residues. CDR1 and CDR2 (germline): LNHDA, SQIVND (reference sequence). The CDR3 is CASSILRGDSNQPQHF. The CDR3 region has the DNA TGTGCCAGTAGCATTCTGCGGGGGGATAGCAATCAGCCCCAGCATTTT.

This chain links TRBV6-5 with TRBJ2-5, with D possibly matching TRBD2 (5 bases). This CDR3 comprises 14 residues. Per germline, CDR1 MNHEY and CDR2 SVGAGI. The V gene lost 9 bases and the J gene lost 1 base, with 15 bases spanning the gap. CDR3 protein: CASKGGGLQETQYF. The CDR3 coding sequence is TGTGCCAGTAAAGGCGGCGGACTCCAAGAGACCCAGTACTTC.

The chain recombines TRBV9 with TRBJ2-2; TRBD2 matches at 8 bases. This CDR3 is 17 amino acids long. Germline CDR1 and CDR2: SGDLS and YYNGEE. V gave up 0 bases and J gave up 1 base; unmatched junction bases: 5. In DNA, the CDR3 is TGTGCCAGCAGCGTAGCTATCAGCGGGAGGAACACCGGGGAGCTGTTTTTT. Amino acid sequence: CASSVAISGRNTGELFF.

The chain is built from TRBV30 and TRBJ1-1; TRBD1 is a possible D gene (6 bases). The CDR3 loop spans 12 amino acids. Trimming cost V 5 bases and J 2 bases, with 9 bases left between them. Germline CDR1 reads GTSNPN; CDR2 reads SVGIG (reference sequence). CDR3 protein: CAWQGLNTEAFF. As DNA, the CDR3 is TGTGCCTGGCAGGGGCTAAACACTGAAGCTTTCTTT.

The chain combines TRBV10-2 with TRBJ1-5, with 9 positions matching TRBD1. The germline V gene encodes CDR1 WSHSY and CDR2 SAAADI. After removal of 3 bases from V and 6 bases from J, the junction contained 6 bases not matched to a gene. The length of the CDR3 is 15 residues. The CDR3 is CASSEFTGGSQPQHF. The CDR3 nucleotides read TGCGCCAGCAGTGAATTTACAGGGGGCTCTCAGCCCCAGCATTTT.

The chain recombines TRBV5-1 with TRBJ2-1; tentative D call: TRBD1 (6 bases). The CDR3 is made up of 15 amino acids. Germline assignment: CDR1 SGHRS and CDR2 YFSETQ. V lost 4 bases, J lost 8 bases, and 19 bases lay in between. The CDR3 DNA sequence: TGCGCCAGCAGCCCAAGCCTACAGGGATACGATGAGCAGTTCTTC. It encodes CASSPSLQGYDEQFF. The entire variable domain, with the rest obtained from reference TRBV5-1 and TRBJ2-1, is as follows: KAGVTQTPRYLIKTRGQQVTLSCSPISGHRSVSWYQQTPGQGLQFLFEYFSETQRNKGNFPGRFSGRQFSNSRSEMNVSTLELGDSALYLCASSPSLQGYDEQFFGPGTRLTVL.

The chain carries TRBV6-2 or TRBV6-3 and TRBJ2-7; the match to TRBD2 covers 14 bases. The ends lost 5 bases at V and 4 bases at J; junction bases unmatched: 1. There are 14 residues in the CDR3. Germline V CDR1 and CDR2: MNHEY, SVGEGT. CDR3 in amino acids: CASSRTSGGYEQYF. CDR3 nucleotide sequence: TGTGCCAGCAGTCGGACTAGCGGGGGGTACGAGCAGTACTTC.

The chain has TRBV9 and TRBJ2-1; D could derive from TRBD1 or TRBD2 (6 bases each). CDR1 SGDLS and CDR2 YYNGEE come from the germline V gene. The CDR3 has 15 residues. V lost 0 bases and J 4 bases, leaving 11 bases between the germline ends. In DNA, the CDR3 is TGTGCCAGCAGCGTAGGGCGGGGACAATACAATGAGCAGTTCTTC. This codes for CASSVGRGQYNEQFF.

The rearrangement joins TRBV6-5 to TRBJ1-1, with D tentatively TRBD1 (6 bases). This CDR3 comprises 16 residues. The germline V and J ends were trimmed by 4 bases and 3 bases, with 18 bases remaining between them. Germline loops: CDR1 MNHEY, CDR2 SVGAGI. The DNA for the CDR3 is TGTGCCAGCAGTTCCCCCAGGGGAGGTGGGGACACTGAAGCTTTCTTT. Residues: CASSSPRGGGDTEAFF.

Here the CDR3 reads CASSRIVGGRFGTYGYTF. The CDR3 DNA reads as TGCGCCAGCAGCCGCATTGTCGGGGGGAGGTTCGGTACCTATGGCTACACCTTC. This chain joins TRBV4-1 and TRBJ1-2; the D gene is possibly TRBD1 (5 bases). This CDR3 has 18 amino acids. Trimming pared 4 bases from V and 4 bases from J, leaving 25 bases between. Germline V CDR1 and CDR2: MGHRA, YSYEKL.

The rearrangement uses TRBV5-1 and TRBJ2-1; possible D gene TRBD2, 5 bases. This CDR3 has 15 amino acids. V gave up 5 bases and J gave up 2 bases, with 14 bases separating them. CDR1 SGHRS and CDR2 YFSETQ come from the germline V gene. The CDR3 DNA is TGCGCCAGCAGAGGGAGCGGAGGCGCCTACAATGAGCAGTTCTTC. As protein: CASRGSGGAYNEQFF.

The chain couples TRBV4-1 to TRBJ1-6, with D possibly TRBD1 on 6 matching bases. Trimming took off 10 bases at V and 8 bases at J, with 21 bases between the two ends. CDR1 and CDR2 (germline): MGHRA, YSYEKL. CDR3 length: 15 residues. This CDR3 reads CATRSLQGTYSPLHF. The CDR3 nucleotides read TGCGCCACAAGATCCCTCCAGGGGACTTATTCACCCCTCCACTTT.

This chain joins TRBV12-5 and TRBJ2-2, with 10 positions matching TRBD2. This CDR3 spans 17 amino acids. The germline V gene encodes CDR1 LGHNT and CDR2 FRNRAP. V was clipped by 4 bases and J by 2 bases; unmatched bases: 7. The CDR3 nucleotides read TGTGCTAGTGGTTCCCCTAGCGGGGGAAGTAACACCGGGGAGCTGTTTTTT. Protein product: CASGSPSGGSNTGELFF. Supplemented by reference TRBV12-5 and TRBJ2-2, the full variable domain reads DARVTQTPRHKVTEMGQEVTMRCQPILGHNTVFWYRQTMMQGLELLAYFRNRAPLDDSGMPKDRFSAEMPDATLATLKIQPSEPRDSAVYFCASGSPSGGSNTGELFFGEGSRLTVL.

The chain recombines TRBV15 with TRBJ1-5; the match to TRBD1 covers 9 bases. The CDR3 consists of 17 residues. Germline loops: CDR1 LNHNV, CDR2 YYDKDF (reference sequence). The V gene end was trimmed by 1 base and the J gene end by 4 bases; junction bases not matched to a gene: 8. The CDR3: CATSRARGQGVNQPQHF. The CDR3 DNA is TGTGCCACCAGCAGAGCCAGGGGACAGGGCGTGAATCAGCCCCAGCATTTT.